This note documents a single T cell receptor (beta chain) sequence. The CDR3 length is 16 residues. Per germline, CDR1 LGHNA and CDR2 YSLEER. Losses at the gene ends were 4 bases for V and 1 base for J; bases not matched to a gene: 1. These data are taken from a study of blood T cells in healthy people across ages. A second about 6 to 12 cycle PCR used barcoded and J-beta primers. TCRdb re-analysed the 5' RACE reads in MiXCR, keeping a single row per CDR3 protein. The sample has more than 750,000 distinct CDR3 sequences, approximately 32% seen once. These records were also assigned to another study, of T cells of mothers and their children. According to that study: Clones that were microchimeric and persistent were not detected among T cells.

Sequenced: blood. The chain carries TRBV4-3 and TRBJ1-4, with TRBD1 matching over 12 bases. The clonotype comes from a woman in her thirties or forties in good health. Here the CDR3 DNA reads TGCGCCAGCAGCCGGGACAGGGGGCGAACTAATGAAAAACTGTTTTTT. Translating it yields CASSRDRGRTNEKLFF.